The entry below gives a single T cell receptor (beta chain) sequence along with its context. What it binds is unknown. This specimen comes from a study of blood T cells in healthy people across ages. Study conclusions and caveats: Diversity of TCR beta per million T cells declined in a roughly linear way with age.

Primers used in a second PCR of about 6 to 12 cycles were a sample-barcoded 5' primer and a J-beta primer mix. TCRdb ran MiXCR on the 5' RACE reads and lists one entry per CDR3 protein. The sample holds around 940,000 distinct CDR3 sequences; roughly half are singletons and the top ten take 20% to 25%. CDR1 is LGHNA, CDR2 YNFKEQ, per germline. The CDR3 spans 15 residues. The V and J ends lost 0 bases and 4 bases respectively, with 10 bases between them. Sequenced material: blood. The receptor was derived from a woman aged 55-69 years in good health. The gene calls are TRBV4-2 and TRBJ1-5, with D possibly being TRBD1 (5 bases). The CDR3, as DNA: TGTGCCAGCAGCCAAGATTCGAGGGGAAATCAGCCCCAGCATTTT. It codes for CASSQDSRGNQPQHF.